The next 30 T cell receptor beta chains were all read from a single sample in a study of T cells after yellow fever vaccination. Using its own MiXCR run on the 5' RACE reads, TCRdb lists one record per CDR3 protein. The sample includes fewer than 450,000 distinct CDR3 sequences, under 5% seen only once; the top ten take more than 20%. Specimen: PBMCs, collected 5 days after the yellow fever booster vaccination. These receptors came from a man between 18 and 35 years old who received the YFV17D yellow fever vaccine.

Here the CDR3 DNA reads TGTGCCAGCAGCTTAGCGGCAGGGAGTGGGACTGAAGCTTTCTTT. It codes for CASSLAAGSGTEAFF. The rearrangement links TRBV7-2 to TRBJ1-1; D is perhaps TRBD1 (5 bases). The V end was cut by 0 bases, the J end by 5 bases, with 13 bases between. CDR1 is SGHTA, CDR2 FQGNSA, per germline. The CDR3 has 15 residues.

The chain links TRBV20-1 to TRBJ1-1, with 7 positions matching TRBD1. Germline loops: CDR1 DFQATT, CDR2 SNEGSKA (reference sequence). Trimming took 2 bases from V and 6 from J; bases not matched to a gene: 12. This CDR3 is built from 15 residues. CDR3 protein: CSARPRAGGSAEAFF. For the CDR3, the DNA is TGCAGTGCTAGACCCCGGGCAGGGGGGAGCGCTGAAGCTTTCTTT.

This clonotype was recorded many times. The rearrangement links TRBV24-1 to TRBJ2-1, with 9 bases fitting TRBD1. J gave up 6 bases and V 4 bases, and 3 bases lay outside the gene matches. This CDR3 region has 14 residues. Germline V gene sequence: CDR1 KGHDR, CDR2 SFDVKD. CDR3 sequence: CATSDPTGGNEQFF. CDR3 DNA: TGTGCCACCAGTGACCCGACAGGGGGCAATGAGCAGTTCTTC.

The sample holds many counts of this clonotype. This chain links TRBV20-1 with TRBJ2-3; TRBD2 matches 9 bases. CDR1 is DFQATT, CDR2 SNEGSKA, per germline (reference sequence). The CDR3 totals 15 residues. V lost 1 base, J lost 2 bases, and 4 bases stayed unmatched. CDR3 residues: CSARGLAALTDTQYF. The CDR3 bases are TGCAGTGCTAGAGGACTAGCGGCGCTCACAGATACGCAGTATTTT.

This clonotype was observed a handful of times. The CDR3 region is CASSIGQYQETQYF. The CDR3, as DNA: TGTGCCAGCAGCATCGGACAGTACCAAGAGACCCAGTACTTC. The V call is TRBV7-9, the J call TRBJ2-5; D possibly corresponds to TRBD1 (6 bases). This CDR3 comprises 14 residues. Looked up from germline, CDR1 is SEHNR and CDR2 is FQNEAQ (reference sequence). Trimming removed 5 bases at V and 0 bases at J, with 10 bases between.

This clonotype was counted ten times or more. This chain joins TRBV5-1 and TRBJ2-1; the match to TRBD2 covers 9 bases. The trim removed 4 bases at V and 8 bases at J, leaving 7 bases unmatched. The CDR3 is 14 amino acids. From germline, CDR1 is SGHRS and CDR2 YFSETQ. CDR3 nucleotide sequence: TGCGCCAGCAGCCCCCTTAGCGGGGGAGATGAGCAGTTCTTC. This gives the protein CASSPLSGGDEQFF.

The V gene is TRBV20-1, the J gene TRBJ1-4, with 10 bases matching TRBD1. The germline gives CDR1 DFQATT, CDR2 SNEGSKA (reference sequence). The CDR3 runs to 15 residues. The junction had 2 bases not matched to a gene; V was cut back by 1 base and J by 3 bases. The CDR3 bases are TGCAGTGCTAGAGGGACAGGGGGGCCTAATGAAAAACTGTTTTTT. Translation: CSARGTGGPNEKLFF.

Ten or more counts support this clonotype. The V and J genes are TRBV12-3 or TRBV12-4 and TRBJ2-5, with unresolved D. CDR3 length: 14 residues. V was pared by 2 bases and J by 1 base, with 8 bases between. In nucleotides, the CDR3 is TGTGCCAGCAGTTTAAGGCAGGCCCAAGAGACCCAGTACTTC. This gives the protein CASSLRQAQETQYF.

The sample holds many counts of this clonotype. This chain joins TRBV20-1 and TRBJ2-5; D not resolved. V gave up 7 bases and J gave up 2 bases, with 11 bases separating them. Per germline, CDR1 DFQATT and CDR2 SNEGSKA (reference sequence). The CDR3 runs to 12 residues. The DNA for the CDR3 is TGCAGTGGCGAACGATTTCAAGAGACCCAGTACTTC. This sequence encodes CSGERFQETQYF.

This clonotype was observed at least ten times. The CDR3 protein is CASSRGAGRYNEQFF. CDR3 in DNA: TGCGCCAGCAGCCGGGGGGCGGGAAGATACAATGAGCAGTTCTTC. The chain carries TRBV5-1 and TRBJ2-1; D possibly corresponds to TRBD2 (7 bases). This CDR3 has 15 residues. CDR1 is SGHRS, CDR2 YFSETQ, per germline. Trimming shortened V by 4 bases and J by 4 bases, and 15 bases separated the two germline ends.

Many counts were recorded for this clonotype. This chain joins TRBV20-1 and TRBJ2-7, with D unresolved. The CDR3 has 13 amino acids. From germline, CDR1 is DFQATT and CDR2 SNEGSKA (reference sequence). V lost 4 bases to trimming and J lost 0 bases, with 10 bases between them. This CDR3 is CSAKGLGSYEQYV. CDR3 DNA sequence: TGCAGTGCTAAGGGCCTGGGCTCCTACGAGCAGTACGTC.

This clonotype was seen a few times. The CDR3 is CASSLQGGGEQYV. CDR3 coding DNA: TGTGCCAGCAGTTTACAAGGCGGGGGCGAGCAGTACGTC. The V and J genes are TRBV12-3 or TRBV12-4 and TRBJ2-7, with 7 bases identical to TRBD2. This CDR3 has 13 amino acids. V lost 2 bases, J lost 6 bases, and 4 bases stayed unmatched.

This clonotype has just a few counts. This chain joins TRBV5-5 and TRBJ1-1; D ambiguous. The CDR3 totals 15 residues. CDR1 and CDR2 (germline): SGHKS, YYEKEE (reference sequence). Trimming took off 1 base at V and 5 bases at J, with 15 bases between the two ends. The CDR3 reads CASSLHGSLTTEAFF. The CDR3 nucleotides are TGTGCCAGCAGCTTGCACGGGAGTCTTACTACTGAAGCTTTCTTT. Full variable domain (remainder filled in from reference TRBV5-5 and TRBJ1-1): DAGVTQSPTHLIKTRGQQVTLRCSPISGHKSVSWYQQVLGQGPQFIFQYYEKEERGRGNFPDRFSARQFPNYSSELNVNALLLGDSALYLCASSLHGSLTTEAFFGQGTRLTVV.

The chain is built from TRBV28 and TRBJ2-7; D not certain. V lost 2 bases and J lost 5, with 7 bases in between. The CDR3 spans 12 residues. Germline CDR1 MDHEN, CDR2 SYDVKM. CDR3 region: CASSLGVDEQYV. The CDR3, as DNA: TGTGCCAGCAGTTTAGGCGTGGACGAGCAGTACGTC.

This clonotype was seen repeatedly, ten times or more. This CDR3 is CASSLVTGRNQPQHF. DNA for the CDR3: TGTGCCAGCAGCTTAGTGACAGGAAGAAATCAGCCCCAGCATTTT. The genes are TRBV7-2 and TRBJ1-5; possible D gene TRBD1, 6 bases. This CDR3 is built from 15 residues. Trimming stripped 1 base from V and 4 bases from J, with 11 bases between. In germline, CDR1 is SGHTA, CDR2 FQGNSA. The full variable domain, its missing parts supplied by reference TRBV7-2 and TRBJ1-5, is GAGVSQSPSNKVTEKGKDVELRCDPISGHTALYWYRQSLGQGLEFLIYFQGNSAPDKSGLPSDRFSAERTGGSVSTLTIQRTQQEDSAVYLCASSLVTGRNQPQHFGDGTRLSIL.

This clonotype was observed a handful of times. The chain carries TRBV5-1 and TRBJ2-7; D is ambiguous. The CDR3 consists of 14 residues. Germline V CDR1 and CDR2: SGHRS, YFSETQ. The V end lost 2 bases, the J end lost 0 bases, and 9 bases lay between the germline ends. As DNA, the CDR3 is TGCGCCAGCAGCTTATCATGGAGCTCCTACGAGCAGTACTTC. Amino acids: CASSLSWSSYEQYF. Combining the CDR3 with reference TRBV5-1 and TRBJ2-7 gives the whole variable domain KAGVTQTPRYLIKTRGQQVTLSCSPISGHRSVSWYQQTPGQGLQFLFEYFSETQRNKGNFPGRFSGRQFSNSRSEMNVSTLELGDSALYLCASSLSWSSYEQYFGPGTRLTVT.

This clonotype was counted between two and nine times. The chain combines TRBV5-6 with TRBJ2-7; tentative D call: TRBD1 (6 bases). The V gene lost 2 bases and the J gene lost 5 bases, with 11 bases spanning the gap. Germline CDR1 and CDR2: SGHDT and YYEEEE. The CDR3 consists of 13 residues. CDR3 protein: CASSFPRGHEQYF. CDR3 sequence (DNA): TGTGCCAGCAGCTTTCCCAGGGGCCACGAGCAGTACTTC.

A few counts support this clonotype. The rearrangement uses TRBV3-1 and TRBJ2-5; D not resolved. V was cut by 0 bases and J by 7 bases, with 9 bases left in between. This CDR3 has 13 amino acids. Germline loops: CDR1 LGHDT, CDR2 YNNKEL (reference sequence). The DNA of the CDR3 is TGTGCCAGCAGCCAAGATCGGAGAGCGACCCAGTACTTC. Translating it yields CASSQDRRATQYF.

The table lists this clonotype with a few counts. The chain uses TRBV20-1 and TRBJ2-5; D is unclear. Looked up from germline, CDR1 is DFQATT and CDR2 is SNEGSKA (reference sequence). This CDR3 contains 11 residues. V dropped 3 bases and J dropped 3 bases, with 5 bases sitting between them. CDR3 nucleotides: TGCAGTGCTAGCCCGGAAGAGACCCAGTACTTC. Its translation is CSASPEETQYF.

This clonotype was seen more than once but under ten times. This chain links TRBV7-9 with TRBJ1-6, with D perhaps TRBD1 (5 bases). From germline, CDR1 is SEHNR and CDR2 FQNEAQ (reference sequence). Trimming pared 3 bases from V and 6 bases from J, leaving 9 bases between. The CDR3 runs 14 residues. The chain's CDR3 is CASSLGGLNSPLHF. The CDR3 DNA follows: TGTGCCAGCAGCTTGGGGGGTCTTAATTCACCCCTCCACTTT.

This clonotype has at least ten counts. This sequence joins TRBV6-2 or TRBV6-3 and TRBJ1-5; 7 bases are a match to TRBD1. Germline CDR1 and CDR2: MNHEY and SVGEGT. The CDR3 loop spans 13 amino acids. Germline trimming cut 8 bases from V and 6 bases from J; bases unmatched to any gene: 7. CDR3 bases: TGTGCCAGCGTGTCAGGGGGAGGTCAGCCCCAGCATTTT. It codes for CASVSGGGQPQHF.

This clonotype came up a few times. The genes are TRBV18 and TRBJ1-1, with TRBD1 matching over 7 bases. Per germline, CDR1 KGHSH and CDR2 LQKENI. Trimming removed 0 bases from V and 7 bases from J; junction bases left unmatched: 2. The CDR3 spans 13 residues. CDR3 protein: CASSPPGTVEAFF. The CDR3 DNA reads as TGTGCCAGCTCACCACCGGGGACAGTTGAAGCTTTCTTT.

This clonotype was counted at least ten times. The chain is built from TRBV30 and TRBJ2-1; D is possibly TRBD2 (6 bases). V was clipped by 5 bases and J by 0 bases, with 8 bases between them. Germline values: CDR1 GTSNPN, CDR2 SVGIG (reference sequence). This CDR3 region has 13 residues. The DNA for the CDR3 is TGTGCCTGGTCGGGGGTCTCCTACAATGAGCAGTTCTTC. As protein: CAWSGVSYNEQFF.

The J gene is TRBJ2-5, the V gene TRBV5-4, with 7 bases that match TRBD2. The ends lost 0 bases at V and 5 bases at J; junction bases unmatched: 7. The germline CDR1 and CDR2 sequences are SGHNT and YYREEE (reference sequence). The CDR3 length is 15 residues. The CDR3 protein is CASSLAGEGRETQYF. The CDR3 DNA sequence: TGTGCCAGCAGCTTGGCCGGGGAGGGACGCGAGACCCAGTACTTC. The complete variable domain, with remaining parts taken from reference TRBV5-4 and TRBJ2-5, reads ETGVTQSPTHLIKTRGQQVTLRCSSQSGHNTVSWYQQALGQGPQFIFQYYREEENGRGNFPPRFSGLQFPNYSSELNVNALELDDSALYLCASSLAGEGRETQYFGPGTRLLVL.

This clonotype was seen repeatedly, ten times or more. An end of the junction differs from the germline gene, which may be a read error. This chain uses TRBV3-1 with TRBJ2-4; D not certain. Germline-derived CDR1 and CDR2 are LGHDT and YNNKEL (reference sequence). This CDR3 region has 12 residues. CDR3 sequence: CASSQGVEPLNF. Written as DNA, the CDR3 is TGTGCCAGCAGCCAAGGAGTTGAACCGTTGAATTTC.

The table lists this clonotype with a few counts. V gene TRBV20-1 combines with J gene TRBJ2-5; D may be TRBD2 (7 bases). Germline CDR1 DFQATT, CDR2 SNEGSKA (reference sequence). Trimming took off 3 bases at V and 4 bases at J, with 9 bases between the two ends. CDR3 size: 12 residues. The CDR3 reads CSASGGLETQYF. The CDR3 DNA reads as TGCAGTGCTAGCGGGGGGCTAGAGACCCAGTACTTC.

This clonotype was observed at least ten times. This chain joins TRBV10-3 and TRBJ1-1, with D perhaps TRBD1 (6 bases). CDR1 is ENHRY, CDR2 SYGVKD, per germline. The CDR3 loop spans 15 amino acids. With 7 bases removed from V and 1 base from J, the gap between germline ends came to 16 bases. CDR3 amino acids: CAITQGSGRNTEAFF. In nucleotides, the CDR3 is TGTGCCATCACCCAGGGGTCGGGAAGGAACACTGAAGCTTTCTTT.

This clonotype was picked up a small number of times. V and J are TRBV29-1 and TRBJ1-4; weak D call: TRBD1 (5 bases). CDR3 length equals 15 residues. Germline CDR1 SQVTM, CDR2 ANQGSEA. Trimming pared 3 bases from V and 4 bases from J, leaving 15 bases between. The CDR3 DNA follows: TGCAGCGTTGAGGAAACGGGACGGTTTAATGAAAAACTGTTTTTT. This encodes CSVEETGRFNEKLFF.

The table lists this clonotype with a few counts. The chain is built from TRBV5-1 and TRBJ1-4, with a tentative D call TRBD1 (6 bases). Germline V gene data show CDR1 as SGHRS and CDR2 as YFSETQ. Trimming shortened V by 4 bases and J by 7 bases, and 14 bases separated the two germline ends. This CDR3 has 14 amino acids. This CDR3 reads CASSTGTLREKLFF. The CDR3 bases are TGCGCCAGCAGCACCGGGACATTACGTGAAAAACTGTTTTTT.

Only a few counts were recorded for this clonotype. The V and J genes are TRBV30 and TRBJ2-1, with 7 bases lining up with TRBD2. With V trimmed by 6 bases and J by 0 bases, 5 bases remained unmatched. CDR3 length equals 14 residues. CDR1 GTSNPN and CDR2 SVGIG come from the germline V gene (reference sequence). The CDR3 DNA reads as TGTGCCTGTTTCGGACTAGGCTCCTACAATGAGCAGTTCTTC. Encoded protein: CACFGLGSYNEQFF.